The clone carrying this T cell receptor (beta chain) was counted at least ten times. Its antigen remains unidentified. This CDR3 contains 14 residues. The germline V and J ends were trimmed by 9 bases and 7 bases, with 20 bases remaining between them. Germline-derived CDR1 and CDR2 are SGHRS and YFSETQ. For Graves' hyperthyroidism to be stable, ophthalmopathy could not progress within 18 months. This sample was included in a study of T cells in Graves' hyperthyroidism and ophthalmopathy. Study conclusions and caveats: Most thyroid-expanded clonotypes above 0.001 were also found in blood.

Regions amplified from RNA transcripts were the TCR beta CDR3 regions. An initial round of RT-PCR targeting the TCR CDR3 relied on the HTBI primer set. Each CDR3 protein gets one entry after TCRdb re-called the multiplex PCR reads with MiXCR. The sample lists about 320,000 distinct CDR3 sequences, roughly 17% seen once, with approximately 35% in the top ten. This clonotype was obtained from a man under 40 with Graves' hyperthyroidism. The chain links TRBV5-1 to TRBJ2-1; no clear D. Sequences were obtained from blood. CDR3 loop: CATRGEPTRNEQFF. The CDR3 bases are TGCGCCACCCGTGGAGAGCCGACGAGAAATGAGCAGTTCTTC.